These 31 T cell receptor beta chains share one sample of origin, sequenced in a study of CD8+ T cells in alopecia areata. Following extraction, RNA underwent reverse transcription to cDNA, which served as the sequencing template. Method: immunoSEQ multiplex PCR; TCRdb's copy keeps in-frame clones and lacks some. This sample has roughly 150,000 clones; around 47% occur once, and the top ten carry approximately 6.6%. Sequences were obtained from CD4+ T cells sorted from blood. These receptors came from a human donor with alopecia areata.

V is TRBV30 and J is TRBJ2-1, with no clear D. The germline V gene has CDR1 GTSNPN and CDR2 SVGIG (reference sequence). The CDR3 sequence is 13 residues long. Trimming pared 3 bases from V and 7 bases from J, leaving 13 bases between. The CDR3 region is CAWRHSPGNEQFF. The CDR3 DNA is TGTGCCTGGAGGCATTCCCCTGGGAATGAGCAGTTCTTC.

This clone appeared a few times. CDR3 in amino acids: CASSGLAGGPSTDTQYF. In nucleotides, the CDR3 is TGTGCCAGCAGCGGACTAGCGGGAGGGCCGAGCACAGATACGCAGTATTTT. The chain carries TRBV9 and TRBJ2-3; 14 bases align to TRBD2. This CDR3 comprises 17 residues. V gave up 3 bases and J gave up 0 bases; unmatched junction bases: 3. Looked up from germline, CDR1 is SGDLS and CDR2 is YYNGEE. Variable domain in full (rest from reference TRBV9 and TRBJ2-3): DSGVTQTPKHLITATGQRVTLRCSPRSGDLSVYWYQQSLDQGLQFLIQYYNGEERAKGNILERFSAQQFPDLHSELNLSSLELGDSALYFCASSGLAGGPSTDTQYFGPGTRLTVL.

The V and J genes are TRBV30 and TRBJ1-2, with D perhaps matching TRBD1 (5 bases). This CDR3 is built from 13 residues. The V end lost 4 bases, the J end lost 4 bases, and 13 bases lay between the germline ends. Germline V CDR1 and CDR2: GTSNPN, SVGIG (reference sequence). The CDR3 coding sequence is TGTGCCTGGAACTATGCAGGGACCTATGGCTACACCTTC. This encodes CAWNYAGTYGYTF. The complete variable domain, with remaining parts taken from reference TRBV30 and TRBJ1-2, reads SQTIHQWPATLVQPVGSPLSLECTVEGTSNPNLYWYRQAAGRGLQLLFYSVGIGQISSEVPQNLSASRPQDRQFILSSKKLLLSDSGFYLCAWNYAGTYGYTFGSGTRLTVV.

Note on this clone: Other DNA variants within this sample encode the same CDR3. The J gene is TRBJ2-2, the V gene TRBV29-1, with D unclear. The CDR3 is made up of 12 amino acids. The germline V and J ends were trimmed by 7 bases and 6 bases, with 12 bases remaining between them. Germline V lookup: CDR1 SQVTM, CDR2 ANQGSEA. Here the CDR3 DNA reads TGCAGCGCTTTTCGGACGGCCGGGGAGCTGTTTTTT. It encodes CSAFRTAGELFF.

This clone was recorded a few times. In nucleotides, the CDR3 is TGCAGCACCCGGCCTACGGGGGATGGCATTCAGTACTTC. It is translated as CSTRPTGDGIQYF. J is TRBJ2-4 and V is TRBV29-1, with D possibly being TRBD2 (6 bases). CDR3 length: 13 residues. Germline V gives CDR1 SQVTM, CDR2 ANQGSEA. V was pared by 8 bases and J by 9 bases, with 20 bases between.

The chain couples TRBV5-4 to TRBJ2-1, with D perhaps TRBD2 (5 bases). V was trimmed by 2 bases and J by 8 bases, leaving 8 bases between them. Germline assignment: CDR1 SGHNT and CDR2 YYREEE (reference sequence). CDR3 length: 12 residues. The CDR3 is CASSFRGDEQFF. For the CDR3, the DNA is TGTGCCAGCAGCTTCCGGGGTGATGAGCAGTTCTTC. Variable domain in full (rest from reference TRBV5-4 and TRBJ2-1): ETGVTQSPTHLIKTRGQQVTLRCSSQSGHNTVSWYQQALGQGPQFIFQYYREEENGRGNFPPRFSGLQFPNYSSELNVNALELDDSALYLCASSFRGDEQFFGPGTRLTVL.

V is TRBV5-1 and J is TRBJ2-7, with TRBD2 identical over 12 bases. Germline-derived CDR1 and CDR2 are SGHRS and YFSETQ. The CDR3 has 15 residues. The V segment lost 3 bases and the J segment 5 bases; nucleotides outside the gene matches: 6. Written as DNA, the CDR3 is TGCGCCAGCAGCTCCGGACTAGCGGGAATCGACGAGCAGTACTTC. It translates to CASSSGLAGIDEQYF.

V and J are TRBV25-1 and TRBJ1-2; 9 bases line up with TRBD1. Germline trimming cut 3 bases from V and 1 base from J; bases unmatched to any gene: 3. CDR3 length: 15 amino acids. The germline V gene has CDR1 MGHDK and CDR2 SYGVNS. The CDR3 DNA reads as TGTGCCAGCAGTGACCCGGGACAGGGTAACTATGGCTACACCTTC. Translating it yields CASSDPGQGNYGYTF.

The chain links TRBV2 to TRBJ2-5; D may be TRBD2 (5 bases). The V gene lost 10 bases and the J gene lost 3 bases, with 18 bases spanning the gap. The CDR3 has 14 amino acids. In germline, CDR1 is SNHLY, CDR2 FYNNEI. This CDR3 is CATLQGLAKETQYF. The CDR3 bases are TGTGCCACCCTACAAGGTCTAGCAAAAGAGACCCAGTACTTC. Filled out from reference TRBV2 and TRBJ2-5, the complete variable domain reads EPEVTQTPSHQVTQMGQEVILRCVPISNHLYFYWYRQILGQKVEFLVSFYNNEISEKSEIFDDQFSVERPDGSNFTLKIRSTKLEDSAMYFCATLQGLAKETQYFGPGTRLLVL.

Only a few counts were recorded for this clone. J is TRBJ2-7 and V is TRBV29-1; the D is unclear. Germline V gene lookup returns CDR1 SQVTM and CDR2 ANQGSEA. Trimming pared 1 base from V and 3 bases from J, leaving 16 bases between. The CDR3 has 15 amino acids. Written as DNA, the CDR3 is TGCAGCGTTGAAGGCGTTGAAGGGTTGGTCTACGAGCAGTACTTC. Encoded protein: CSVEGVEGLVYEQYF.

The rearrangement joins TRBV7-9 to TRBJ2-3, with 10 bases fitting TRBD1. The CDR3 loop spans 15 amino acids. CDR1 is SEHNR, CDR2 FQNEAQ, per germline (reference sequence). The trim removed 5 bases at V and 6 bases at J, leaving 8 bases unmatched. CDR3 loop: CASSQGTGESDTQYF. CDR3 nucleotide sequence: TGTGCCAGCAGCCAGGGGACAGGGGAATCGGATACGCAGTATTTT.

This clone has just one count. The rearrangement joins TRBV29-1 to TRBJ1-1, with D unclear. Germline V CDR1 and CDR2: SQVTM, ANQGSEA. CDR3 size: 14 residues. The V end lost 2 bases, the J end lost 1 base, and 11 bases lay between the germline ends. DNA for the CDR3: TGCAGCGTTGAATCACGATTGAGGAACACTGAAGCTTTCTTT. It yields the protein CSVESRLRNTEAFF.

The chain has TRBV7-9 and TRBJ1-5, with 7 bases identical to TRBD1. V trimming: 0 bases; J trimming: 2 bases; junction bases outside the gene matches: 7. CDR1 is SEHNR, CDR2 FQNEAQ, per germline (reference sequence). CDR3 length: 17 residues. The CDR3 DNA is TGTGCCAGCAGCTTAGCGCCCTACAGGGGTCGCAATCAGCCCCAGCATTTT. This codes for CASSLAPYRGRNQPQHF.

On this clone: This sample also contains other DNA sequences that code for the same CDR3. The V gene is TRBV19, the J gene TRBJ1-1; D uncertain. Germline CDR1 LNHDA, CDR2 SQIVND (reference sequence). The CDR3 loop spans 13 amino acids. Trimming removed 1 base from V and 4 bases from J, with 7 bases in between. DNA of the CDR3: TGTGCCAGTAGTATAGGTGGCAGCACTGAAGCTTTCTTT. Protein: CASSIGGSTEAFF.

This rearrangement joins TRBV9 to TRBJ2-3; D not resolved. Germline loops: CDR1 SGDLS, CDR2 YYNGEE. The CDR3 runs to 14 residues. V lost 2 bases and J lost 2, with 9 bases in between. The CDR3 reads CASSVYHPTDTQYF. The CDR3 DNA sequence: TGTGCCAGCAGCGTTTATCACCCCACAGATACGCAGTATTTT.

V gene TRBV2 combines with J gene TRBJ2-1; D gene unclear. Trimming stripped 7 bases from V and 8 bases from J, with 12 bases between. This CDR3 comprises 12 residues. The germline V gene has CDR1 SNHLY and CDR2 FYNNEI. CDR3 sequence reads: CASNKIGDEQFF. The CDR3 DNA is TGTGCCAGCAACAAGATCGGCGATGAGCAGTTCTTC. The full variable domain, its missing parts supplied by reference TRBV2 and TRBJ2-1, is EPEVTQTPSHQVTQMGQEVILRCVPISNHLYFYWYRQILGQKVEFLVSFYNNEISEKSEIFDDQFSVERPDGSNFTLKIRSTKLEDSAMYFCASNKIGDEQFFGPGTRLTVL.

The gene calls are TRBV5-1 and TRBJ2-7, with 7 bases lining up with TRBD2. Germline trimming cut 2 bases from V and 6 bases from J; bases unmatched to any gene: 2. The CDR3 runs 12 residues. Per the germline V gene, CDR1 is SGHRS and CDR2 is YFSETQ. CDR3 in amino acids: CASSFSGGEQYF. CDR3 in DNA: TGCGCCAGCAGCTTTTCGGGGGGCGAGCAGTACTTC. Together with reference TRBV5-1 and TRBJ2-7, the CDR3 gives the full variable domain: KAGVTQTPRYLIKTRGQQVTLSCSPISGHRSVSWYQQTPGQGLQFLFEYFSETQRNKGNFPGRFSGRQFSNSRSEMNVSTLELGDSALYLCASSFSGGEQYFGPGTRLTVT.

The rearrangement links TRBV4-2 to TRBJ1-2, with 8 bases lining up with TRBD1. Germline trimming cut 1 base from V and 5 bases from J; bases unmatched to any gene: 6. Germline V gene data show CDR1 as LGHNA and CDR2 as YNFKEQ. The CDR3 has 15 residues. The CDR3 DNA is TGTGCCAGCAGCCAAGCGGACAGGGTGGATTATGGCTACACCTTC. Protein: CASSQADRVDYGYTF.

The CDR3 DNA follows: TGCCTCATTTCTGACACTGAAGCTTTCTTT. Amino acid sequence: CLISDTEAFF. The chain uses TRBV29-1 and TRBJ1-1; no clear D gene. The CDR3 is made up of 10 amino acids. Per the germline V gene, CDR1 is SQVTM and CDR2 is ANQGSEA.

The chain employs TRBV4-1 and TRBJ1-2; 8 bases agree with TRBD1. The CDR3 runs to 14 residues. CDR1 and CDR2 (germline): MGHRA, YSYEKL. V dropped 3 bases and J dropped 8; count of bases not matched to a gene: 8. The CDR3 DNA follows: TGCGCCAGCAGCCAGGACGACAGGGGTGGAGGCTACACCTTC. This sequence encodes CASSQDDRGGGYTF.

This clone was seen a handful of times. The chain carries TRBV4-1 and TRBJ1-5; maybe TRBD1 (5 bases). CDR1 and CDR2 (germline): MGHRA, YSYEKL. V was pared by 5 bases and J by 5 bases, with 13 bases between. The CDR3 is 14 amino acids. CDR3 in DNA: TGCGCCAGCAGCTCACAGGTCGTGGATCAGCCCCAGCATTTT. The encoded protein is CASSSQVVDQPQHF.

This clone was recorded only once. The chain employs TRBV28 and TRBJ1-1; D not certain. Germline V gene lookup returns CDR1 MDHEN and CDR2 SYDVKM. This CDR3 region has 15 residues. The ends were cut back, 5 bases at V and 10 bases at J, with 23 bases in the middle. CDR3 protein: CASSLTFPAGSRAFF. In DNA form, the CDR3 reads TGTGCCAGCAGTCTCACATTTCCCGCCGGGTCCCGAGCTTTCTTT.

V is TRBV2 and J is TRBJ1-2; D unresolved. V was pared by 8 bases and J by 3 bases, with 10 bases between. Germline V gives CDR1 SNHLY, CDR2 FYNNEI. The CDR3 is 12 amino acids. The CDR3 DNA sequence: TGTGCCAGCGGGGTGAATGACTATGGCTACACCTTC. This encodes CASGVNDYGYTF.

The chain recombines TRBV9 with TRBJ2-5; D is perhaps TRBD2 (6 bases). Deletions cut 2 bases from V and 0 bases from J, with 8 bases between. This CDR3 has 14 residues. In germline, CDR1 is SGDLS, CDR2 YYNGEE. The chain's CDR3 is CASSVGLYQETQYF. The CDR3 nucleotides are TGTGCCAGCAGCGTGGGACTCTACCAAGAGACCCAGTACTTC.

This sequence joins TRBV5-1 and TRBJ2-7; D is possibly TRBD1 or TRBD2 (6 bases each). Germline CDR1 is SGHRS and CDR2 is YFSETQ. V dropped 5 bases and J dropped 2 bases, with 17 bases sitting between them. The CDR3 covers 15 residues. CDR3 DNA: TGCGCCAGCAGTCCTCCGGGGGCTGGGGCCTACGAGCAGTACTTC. This gives the protein CASSPPGAGAYEQYF.

The chain employs TRBV7-9 and TRBJ2-3; D perhaps matches TRBD2 (5 bases). CDR3 length: 12 residues. CDR1 and CDR2 (germline): SEHNR, FQNEAQ (reference sequence). V was shortened by 5 bases and J by 6 bases, with 9 bases between the two germline ends. For the CDR3, the DNA is TGTGCCAGCAGCGCGAGGGCCGATACGCAGTATTTT. Amino acid sequence: CASSARADTQYF.

The rearrangement links TRBV28 to TRBJ1-5; the match to TRBD1 covers 7 bases. The V gene end was trimmed by 6 bases and the J gene end by 7 bases; junction bases not matched to a gene: 9. Germline V gene sequence: CDR1 MDHEN, CDR2 SYDVKM. CDR3 size: 14 residues. Here the CDR3 reads CASSQGGSGQPQHF. CDR3 coding DNA: TGTGCCAGCAGCCAGGGGGGGAGCGGGCAGCCCCAGCATTTT.

CDR3 sequence (DNA): TGTGCCAGCAGTAGGTTCTCTGGGGCCAACGTCCTGACTTTC. Its translation is CASSRFSGANVLTF. The chain carries TRBV6-6 and TRBJ2-6; D is unresolved. CDR1 is MNHNY, CDR2 SVGAGI, per germline (reference sequence). The V end lost 5 bases, the J end lost 0 bases, and 5 bases lay between the germline ends. The CDR3 totals 14 residues.

This clone was counted between two and nine times. This rearrangement joins TRBV29-1 to TRBJ2-3; 10 bases align to TRBD2. Germline CDR1 and CDR2: SQVTM and ANQGSEA. This CDR3 spans 15 amino acids. J gave up 5 bases and V 1 base, and 6 bases lay outside the gene matches. CDR3 region: CSVEAVASGGDTQYF. CDR3 sequence (DNA): TGCAGCGTTGAAGCCGTCGCTAGCGGGGGAGATACGCAGTATTTT.

This clone was counted between two and nine times. The genes are TRBV29-1 and TRBJ2-3; 8 bases agree with TRBD2. V dropped 5 bases and J dropped 0; count of bases not matched to a gene: 13. Germline loops: CDR1 SQVTM, CDR2 ANQGSEA. CDR3 size: 17 residues. In nucleotides, the CDR3 is TGCAGCGTTCAGGGGCTAGCGGGCCGTTTTAGCACAGATACGCAGTATTTT. Its translation: CSVQGLAGRFSTDTQYF.

V gene TRBV5-1 combines with J gene TRBJ2-3; a possible D gene is TRBD1 (5 bases). CDR1 SGHRS and CDR2 YFSETQ come from the germline V gene. Trimming removed 2 bases at V and 2 bases at J, with 12 bases between. The CDR3 covers 15 residues. The chain's CDR3 is CASSLQDSATDTQYF. In DNA, the CDR3 is TGCGCCAGCAGCTTACAGGATTCGGCCACAGATACGCAGTATTTT.